What follows describes a single TCR beta chain. These data belong to a study of cytomegalovirus exposure and HLA in healthy donors. Trimming removed 9 bases from V and 10 bases from J; junction bases left unmatched: 12. Germline V gene sequence: CDR1 SGHTA, CDR2 FQGNSA. The CDR3 contains 14 residues. Data came from immunoSEQ multiplex PCR; TCRdb stores just in-frame clones and leaves some out. This table holds approximately 150,000 clones, around nine tenths found once. The chain is built from TRBV7-2 and TRBJ1-6; 7 bases agree with TRBD1. Sequencing input: PBMCs. The receptor was isolated from a young woman in good health and CMV-seronegative. This CDR3 reads CASASGTENSPLHF. CDR3 sequence (DNA): TGTGCCAGTGCCTCGGGGACAGAAAACTCACCCCTCCACTTT. Supplemented by reference TRBV7-2 and TRBJ1-6, the full variable domain reads GAGVSQSPSNKVTEKGKDVELRCDPISGHTALYWYRQSLGQGLEFLIYFQGNSAPDKSGLPSDRFSAERTGGSVSTLTIQRTQQEDSAVYLCASASGTENSPLHFGNGTRLTVT.